Listed below are T cell receptor beta chains from one sample, sequenced in a study of blood T cells in healthy people across ages. One entry per CDR3 protein results from TCRdb running MiXCR on the 5' RACE reads. The table includes some 1.6 million distinct CDR3 sequences, about 35% detected once. The sequencing sample was made of blood. Receptor source: a woman in her 30s in good health. Both conserved end residues are part of each CDR3. D genes are given only for firm matches. Only some rows state a clone size, as once, few, many or a class for expanded clones.

TRBD2,TRBV15,NA,15,TRBJ2-1,CATTPLAGAYNEQFF,TGTGCCACCACCCCACTAGCGGGAGCCTACAATGAGCAGTTCTTC
TRBD1,TRBV6-1,NA,17,TRBJ2-6,CANTRGRGRGGANVLTF,TGTGCCAACACACGAGGCAGGGGGCGTGGTGGGGCCAACGTCCTGACTTTC
TRBD2,TRBV6-1,NA,17,TRBJ2-2,CASSEPRLAGVRGELFF,TGTGCCAGCAGTGAACCCCGCCTAGCGGGAGTACGCGGGGAGCTGTTTTTT
TRBD1,TRBV9,few,13,TRBJ2-1,CASSGQGGHEQFF,TGTGCCAGCAGCGGACAGGGTGGGCATGAGCAGTTCTTC
TRBD1,TRBV20-1,few,17,TRBJ2-1,CSARELRGRVGYNEQFF,TGCAGTGCTAGAGAGTTGAGGGGGCGAGTGGGATACAATGAGCAGTTCTTC
NA,TRBV27,NA,13,TRBJ1-2,CASRYSANYGYTF,TGTGCCAGCAGGTATTCAGCCAACTATGGCTACACCTTC
TRBD2,TRBV28,few,17,TRBJ2-1,CASSFPLAEQTYNEQFF,TGTGCCAGCAGTTTCCCACTAGCGGAGCAAACCTACAATGAGCAGTTCTTC
NA,TRBV10-3,many,14,TRBJ2-7,CAISEAGAHYEQYF,TGTGCCATCAGTGAAGCAGGGGCCCACTACGAGCAGTACTTC
TRBD1,TRBV5-1,few,15,TRBJ2-7,CASSLAGQNSYEQYF,TGCGCCAGCAGCTTGGCGGGACAGAATTCCTACGAGCAGTACTTC
TRBD1,TRBV5-1,few,15,TRBJ1-2,CASSWTGGASDGYTF,TGCGCCAGCAGCTGGACAGGGGGAGCTTCGGACGGCTACACCTTC
TRBD2,TRBV4-2,NA,17,TRBJ2-1,CASSQNSGTSDCNEQFF,TGTGCCAGCAGCCAAAACTCCGGGACTAGCGATTGCAATGAGCAGTTCTTC
NA,TRBV6-1,NA,14,TRBJ2-7,CASSELNSYNEQYF,TGTGCCAGCAGTGAACTCAACTCCTACAATGAGCAGTACTTC
NA,TRBV28,NA,14,TRBJ2-7,CASSVGGSLYEQYF,TGTGCCAGCAGTGTTGGGGGGAGTCTCTACGAGCAGTACTTC
TRBD1,TRBV7-3,NA,15,TRBJ2-2,CASRSGGLNTGELFF,TGTGCCAGCAGGTCAGGGGGCCTGAACACCGGGGAGCTGTTTTTT
NA,TRBV4-2,few,15,TRBJ2-3,CASSPRDLSTDTQYF,TGTGCCAGCAGCCCCCGGGACCTATCCACAGATACGCAGTATTTT
NA,TRBV11-2,NA,15,TRBJ1-2,CASSLDAERSYGCTF,TGTGCCAGCAGCTTAGATGCAGAGAGATCCTATGGCTGCACCTTC
NA,TRBV20-1,NA,14,TRBJ2-1,CSARGGPSDNEQFF,TGCAGTGCTAGGGGGGGCCCGTCTGACAATGAGCAGTTCTTC
NA,TRBV29-1,many,13,TRBJ2-1,CSVPGRAWDEQFF,TGCAGCGTGCCCGGCCGGGCTTGGGATGAGCAGTTCTTC
NA,TRBV5-1,few,14,TRBJ2-5,CASSAGPFGKTQYF,TGCGCCAGCAGCGCGGGACCTTTTGGGAAGACCCAGTACTTC
NA,TRBV10-2,NA,12,TRBJ1-2,CASSEGDGGYTF,TGCGCCAGCAGTGAGGGGGATGGTGGCTACACCTTC
TRBD2,TRBV7-6,NA,16,TRBJ2-1,CASSTGLAVGYNEQFF,TGTGCCAGCAGCACGGGACTAGCGGTGGGGTACAATGAGCAGTTCTTC
NA,TRBV6-6,many,16,TRBJ1-2,CASSSRGIQLIAGYTF,TGTGCCAGCAGTTCGCGAGGGATCCAATTAATTGCTGGCTACACCTTC
TRBD1,TRBV11-2,NA,15,TRBJ2-1,CASSPTTGNYNEQFF,TGTGCCAGCAGCCCTACGACAGGGAACTACAATGAGCAGTTCTTC
NA,TRBV6-6,NA,14,TRBJ2-3,CASSPRRVTDTQYF,TGTGCCAGCAGTCCGAGACGTGTCACAGATACGCAGTATTTT
TRBD2,TRBV7-3,NA,15,TRBJ2-2,CASSPHLAGTGELFF,TGTGCCAGCAGCCCCCATCTAGCGGGTACCGGGGAGCTGTTTTTT
NA,TRBV10-3,NA,15,TRBJ1-1,CAISKSGTKNTEAFF,TGTGCCATCAGTAAGTCGGGCACCAAAAACACTGAAGCTTTCTTT
NA,TRBV9,few,13,TRBJ2-1,CASSVVLGDEQFF,TGTGCCAGCAGCGTAGTGCTCGGGGATGAGCAGTTCTTC
NA,TRBV20-1,many,11,TRBJ2-7,CSAFREPEQYF,TGCAGTGCGTTCCGGGAACCCGAGCAGTACTTC
TRBD1,TRBV27,NA,13,TRBJ2-5,CTSSSQGAKTQYF,TGTACCAGCAGTTCACAGGGGGCAAAGACCCAGTACTTC
NA,TRBV7-9,NA,15,TRBJ2-5,CASSFWTPYQETQYF,TGTGCCAGCAGCTTTTGGACCCCGTACCAAGAGACCCAGTACTTC
TRBD1,TRBV3-1,NA,14,TRBJ2-7,CASSPGPGQFEQYF,TGTGCCAGCAGCCCTGGGCCGGGACAGTTCGAGCAGTACTTC
NA,TRBV3-1,many,14,TRBJ2-5,CASSLWDGQETQYF,TGTGCCAGCAGCCTTTGGGACGGACAAGAGACCCAGTACTTC
TRBD1,TRBV7-9,NA,15,TRBJ1-2,CASSLTGSASYGYTF,TGTGCCAGCAGTTTGACAGGGTCGGCCTCCTATGGCTACACCTTC
NA,TRBV10-3,few,15,TRBJ1-1,CAISENRGRGTEAFF,TGTGCCATCAGTGAGAACCGGGGGCGAGGTACTGAAGCTTTCTTT
TRBD2,TRBV5-4,NA,17,TRBJ2-3,CASSVAVLAGITDTQYF,TGTGCCAGCAGCGTGGCCGTACTAGCGGGAATCACAGATACGCAGTATTTT
TRBD2,TRBV9,NA,16,TRBJ2-1,CASSASGTSGISEQFF,TGTGCCAGCAGCGCTTCCGGGACTAGCGGGATAAGTGAGCAGTTCTTC
NA,TRBV15,NA,15,TRBJ2-7,CATSSMRTGLYEQYF,TGTGCCACCAGCAGCATGCGGACCGGACTTTACGAGCAGTACTTC
NA,TRBV18,once,17,TRBJ1-1,CASSLTITASGNTEAFF,TGTGCCAGCTCGCTCACCATAACGGCATCGGGCAACACTGAAGCTTTCTTT
TRBD2,TRBV20-1,many,14,TRBJ2-7,CSALGLAGSYEQYF,TGCAGTGCCTTAGGACTAGCGGGAAGCTACGAGCAGTACTTC
NA,TRBV5-1,NA,14,TRBJ2-1,CASNRLSDYNEQFF,TGCGCCAGTAACCGGCTCAGCGATTACAATGAGCAGTTCTTC
TRBD1,TRBV27,NA,15,TRBJ1-2,CASSRTGRLDYGYTF,TGTGCCAGCAGTCGGACAGGGAGATTAGACTATGGCTACACCTTC
TRBD2,TRBV9,few,16,TRBJ2-1,CASSGFPAGVRNEQFF,TGTGCCAGCAGCGGGTTCCCAGCGGGGGTGAGGAATGAGCAGTTCTTC
TRBD2,TRBV4-1,many,17,TRBJ2-1,CASSQGPASGSLNEQFF,TGCGCCAGCAGCCAAGGTCCCGCTAGCGGTTCCCTTAATGAGCAGTTCTTC
NA,TRBV7-9,NA,12,TRBJ1-1,CASTLDSTEAFF,TGTGCCAGCACCTTGGACAGCACTGAAGCTTTCTTT
TRBD1,TRBV6-2/TRBV6-3,NA,18,TRBJ1-4,CASSYERTGAPENEKLFF,TGTGCCAGCAGTTACGAAAGGACAGGGGCCCCGGAAAATGAAAAACTGTTTTTT
NA,TRBV20-1,NA,15,TRBJ2-7,CSATTNDRHSYGQYF,TGCAGTGCTACAACTAACGACAGGCACTCCTACGGGCAGTACTTC
NA,TRBV9,NA,14,TRBJ2-7,CASSVAGGSAEQYF,TGTGCCAGCAGCGTAGCCGGAGGCAGTGCCGAGCAGTACTTC
NA,TRBV20-1,few,15,TRBJ1-6,CSASDSLVYNSPLHF,TGCAGTGCTAGCGACAGCCTAGTCTATAATTCACCCCTCCACTTT
NA,TRBV11-3,NA,13,TRBJ1-1,CASSLRHGSEAFF,TGTGCCAGCAGCTTACGTCACGGCTCTGAAGCTTTCTTT
TRBD1,TRBV28,few,19,TRBJ1-4,CASSAPWTGTIAPNEKLFF,TGTGCCAGCAGTGCACCCTGGACAGGGACGATCGCCCCGAATGAAAAACTGTTTTTT
TRBD1,TRBV11-2,NA,14,TRBJ2-5,CASSPTGGVETQYF,TGTGCCAGCAGCCCCACAGGGGGCGTTGAGACCCAGTACTTC
NA,TRBV5-1,few,15,TRBJ2-3,CASSDPAVRTDTQYF,TGCGCCAGCAGTGACCCGGCCGTCCGCACAGATACGCAGTATTTT
NA,TRBV10-2,NA,13,TRBJ2-7,CASSRENSGEQYF,TGCGCCAGCAGCCGGGAAAATAGCGGCGAGCAGTACTTC
NA,TRBV4-1,NA,15,TRBJ2-5,CASSQPTDLVETQYF,TGCGCCAGCAGCCAACCCACGGACTTAGTGGAGACCCAGTACTTC
TRBD2,TRBV27,NA,15,TRBJ2-1,CASSTGLAHYNEQFF,TGTGCCAGCAGTACCGGACTAGCTCACTACAATGAGCAGTTCTTC
NA,TRBV30,NA,12,TRBJ1-1,CAWSVGSVEAFF,TGTGCCTGGAGTGTAGGGAGCGTTGAAGCTTTCTTT
TRBD2,TRBV7-9,NA,15,TRBJ2-5,CASSTPSGRAETQYF,TGTGCCAGCAGCACTCCTAGCGGGAGGGCAGAGACCCAGTACTTC
TRBD2,TRBV2,NA,13,TRBJ2-7,CASLKRDHYEQYF,TGTGCCAGCCTCAAGCGGGACCACTACGAGCAGTACTTC
NA,TRBV20-1,few,12,TRBJ1-2,CSPAGAMGGYTF,TGCAGTCCGGCGGGGGCCATGGGTGGCTACACCTTC